Shown below are 18 T cell receptor beta chains from a single sample sequenced in a study of beta chain features in type 1 diabetes. Reverse transcribing all isolated RNA meant expressed TCRB transcripts were sequenced. Assay used: immunoSEQ multiplex PCR; TCRdb lists only in-frame clones, some missing. The repertoire has under 300,000 clones, approximately 15% of them found once; the top ten carry approximately 0.021%. No antigen has been assigned to these receptors. Study-wide findings and caveats: TCRB CDR3s from Type 1 diabetes patients were moderately but significantly shorter in all four CD4+ subsets.

The sequencing sample was made of naive CD4+ T cells from blood. The receptors were gathered from a man aged 25 to 45 with type 1 diabetes.

This chain connects TRBV5-1 to TRBJ2-7; 8 bases are a match to TRBD1. Germline loops: CDR1 SGHRS, CDR2 YFSETQ. This CDR3 contains 13 residues. V dropped 5 bases and J dropped 2; count of bases not matched to a gene: 3. The CDR3 coding sequence is TGCGCCAGCAGTTCACAGGGGGCCTACGAGCAGTACTTC. Translation gives CASSSQGAYEQYF.

This rearrangement joins TRBV15 to TRBJ2-7; D may be TRBD1 (6 bases). The V gene's germline CDR1 is LNHNV and CDR2 YYDKDF (reference sequence). The V and J ends lost 3 bases and 6 bases respectively, with 12 bases between them. This CDR3 is 13 amino acids long. The CDR3 loop reads CATSSTGFGEQYF. Written as DNA, the CDR3 is TGTGCCACCAGCAGTACAGGGTTCGGCGAGCAGTACTTC.

This clone was observed a few times. V gene TRBV25-1 combines with J gene TRBJ2-7; a weak D match, TRBD2 (6 bases). The V end lost 6 bases, the J end lost 6 bases, and 21 bases lay between the germline ends. The germline gives CDR1 MGHDK, CDR2 SYGVNS. The CDR3 contains 15 residues. CDR3 nucleotide sequence: TGTGCCAGCAGGGGGGGAAATGGCGGCACGTCCGAGCAGTACTTC. Amino acids: CASRGGNGGTSEQYF.

A few counts support this clone. The chain links TRBV7-9 to TRBJ2-2, with a tentative D call TRBD1 (6 bases). The germline V and J ends were trimmed by 1 base and 1 base, with 7 bases remaining between them. The CDR3 has 15 amino acids. Per germline, CDR1 SEHNR and CDR2 FQNEAQ (reference sequence). The CDR3 protein is CASSLETGNTGELFF. In DNA, the CDR3 is TGTGCCAGCAGCTTAGAGACAGGGAACACCGGGGAGCTGTTTTTT.

This clone was observed a few times. The CDR3 loop is CSVIRDRGDEQYF. The CDR3 DNA follows: TGCAGCGTTATCCGGGACAGGGGCGACGAGCAGTACTTC. The chain carries TRBV29-1 and TRBJ2-7; 10 bases match TRBD1. The germline V gene encodes CDR1 SQVTM and CDR2 ANQGSEA. This CDR3 is built from 13 residues. J gave up 5 bases and V 5 bases, and 6 bases lay outside the gene matches.

The sample holds a few counts of this clone. This sequence joins TRBV11-2 and TRBJ2-4, with D possibly matching TRBD2 (5 bases). Germline values: CDR1 SGHAT, CDR2 FQNNGV. CDR3 length equals 13 residues. V was pared by 4 bases and J by 7 bases, with 11 bases between. The CDR3 sequence: CASSSDWRNIQYF. DNA of the CDR3: TGTGCCAGCAGCTCCGATTGGAGGAACATTCAGTACTTC. The full variable domain, with the rest looked up from reference TRBV11-2 and TRBJ2-4, is EAGVAQSPRYKIIEKRQSVAFWCNPISGHATLYWYQQILGQGPKLLIQFQNNGVVDDSQLPKDRFSAERLKGVDSTLKIQPAKLEDSAVYLCASSSDWRNIQYFGAGTRLSVL.

The sample holds a few counts of this clone. This chain connects TRBV19 to TRBJ2-3, with D hard to call. Per the germline V gene, CDR1 is LNHDA and CDR2 is SQIVND (reference sequence). With 7 bases removed from V and 1 base from J, the gap between germline ends came to 9 bases. This CDR3 comprises 13 residues. DNA of the CDR3: TGTGCCAGTAAAGTACATGGCACAGATACGCAGTATTTT. Translated, it gives CASKVHGTDTQYF.

Only a few counts were recorded for this clone. The chain has TRBV5-1 and TRBJ2-2; TRBD1 is a possible D gene (5 bases). This CDR3 region has 14 residues. From germline, CDR1 is SGHRS and CDR2 YFSETQ. V dropped 5 bases and J dropped 4 bases, with 12 bases sitting between them. The CDR3 loop reads CASSRGQATGELFF. CDR3 in DNA: TGCGCCAGCAGTCGAGGACAAGCCACCGGGGAGCTGTTTTTT.

This clone was detected a few times. This sequence joins TRBV2 and TRBJ2-2; D may be TRBD2 (6 bases). With 5 bases removed from V and 4 bases from J, the gap between germline ends came to 11 bases. The germline CDR1 and CDR2 sequences are SNHLY and FYNNEI. This CDR3 spans 14 amino acids. The CDR3 is CASSKREATGELFF. The CDR3 nucleotides are TGTGCCAGCAGTAAGAGGGAGGCCACCGGGGAGCTGTTTTTT.

This clone was seen a few times. The chain links TRBV7-9 to TRBJ2-3; 8 nucleotides match TRBD2. CDR1 is SEHNR and CDR2 is FQNEAQ in the germline V gene (reference sequence). Trimming removed 2 bases from V and 2 bases from J; junction bases left unmatched: 3. The CDR3 is 15 amino acids. The CDR3 spells CASSLLAGLTDTQYF. For the CDR3, the DNA is TGTGCCAGCAGCTTACTAGCGGGCCTCACAGATACGCAGTATTTT.

This clone has only a few counts. The gene calls are TRBV7-2 and TRBJ2-6; D is ambiguous. The V and J ends lost 5 bases and 5 bases respectively, with 10 bases between them. The CDR3 runs 14 residues. CDR1 is SGHTA, CDR2 FQGNSA, per germline. The CDR3 is CASSPEMWANVLTF. CDR3 nucleotides: TGTGCCAGCAGCCCCGAGATGTGGGCCAACGTCCTGACTTTC.

The J gene is TRBJ2-3, the V gene TRBV6-5; possible D gene TRBD1, 6 bases. V lost 6 bases and J lost 6, with 13 bases in between. This CDR3 region has 13 residues. The germline gives CDR1 MNHEY, CDR2 SVGAGI. CDR3 bases: TGTGCCAGCAGGGGAACAGGGCGCGATACGCAGTATTTT. The encoded protein is CASRGTGRDTQYF.

The J gene is TRBJ2-3, the V gene TRBV19; TRBD2 matches 10 bases. CDR3 length: 14 residues. Germline V gene lookup returns CDR1 LNHDA and CDR2 SQIVND (reference sequence). V was pared by 5 bases and J by 8 bases, with 7 bases of the junction left unmatched. CDR3 protein: CASSAGTSVGTQYF. CDR3 nucleotide sequence: TGTGCCAGTAGTGCCGGGACTAGCGTCGGTACGCAGTATTTT. Supplemented by reference TRBV19 and TRBJ2-3, the full variable domain reads DGGITQSPKYLFRKEGQNVTLSCEQNLNHDAMYWYRQDPGQGLRLIYYSQIVNDFQKGDIAEGYSVSREKKESFPLTVTSAQKNPTAFYLCASSAGTSVGTQYFGPGTRLTVL.

This clone was seen a handful of times. The sample has other DNA sequences that encode this CDR3 too. The CDR3 loop is CASSIGLAATGELFF. The CDR3 nucleotides are TGTGCCAGTAGTATAGGACTAGCTGCCACCGGGGAGCTGTTTTTT. This chain connects TRBV19 to TRBJ2-2; 7 bases map to TRBD2. CDR3 size: 15 residues. Losses at the gene ends were 1 base for V and 4 bases for J; bases not matched to a gene: 3. Germline lookup yields CDR1 LNHDA and CDR2 SQIVND (reference sequence). Filled out from reference TRBV19 and TRBJ2-2, the complete variable domain reads DGGITQSPKYLFRKEGQNVTLSCEQNLNHDAMYWYRQDPGQGLRLIYYSQIVNDFQKGDIAEGYSVSREKKESFPLTVTSAQKNPTAFYLCASSIGLAATGELFFGEGSRLTVL.

As to this clone: The same CDR3 is also encoded by other DNA sequences in this sample. The chain combines TRBV7-9 with TRBJ2-7, with D perhaps matching TRBD1 (5 bases). Trimming left V 2 bases short and J 4 bases short, with 6 bases between. The CDR3 spans 12 residues. Germline-derived CDR1 and CDR2 are SEHNR and FQNEAQ (reference sequence). CDR3: CASSLRGYEQYF. In nucleotides, the CDR3 is TGTGCCAGCAGCTTAAGGGGTTACGAGCAGTACTTC.

This rearrangement joins TRBV5-1 to TRBJ1-4, with 9 bases lining up with TRBD1. V shed 3 bases and J 6 bases; nucleotides not matched to a gene: 3. Germline-derived CDR1 and CDR2 are SGHRS and YFSETQ. The CDR3 length is 14 residues. As DNA, the CDR3 is TGCGCCAGCAGCTACAGGGGGCGGGATGAAAAACTGTTTTTT. Translating gives CASSYRGRDEKLFF.

The chain employs TRBV5-4 and TRBJ2-5; 8 nucleotides match TRBD1. CDR3 length equals 15 residues. Losses at the gene ends were 4 bases for V and 5 bases for J; bases not matched to a gene: 10. Germline CDR1 reads SGHNT; CDR2 reads YYREEE (reference sequence). CDR3 DNA sequence: TGTGCCAGCAGCAGCAAACAGGGGGAGAGGGAGACCCAGTACTTC. It yields the protein CASSSKQGERETQYF.

This sequence joins TRBV2 and TRBJ1-5; maybe TRBD1 (5 bases). V lost 4 bases and J 6 bases, leaving 13 bases between the germline ends. Germline CDR1 is SNHLY and CDR2 is FYNNEI. The CDR3 runs 14 residues. The CDR3 DNA is TGTGCCAGCAGTGGGGGGACTAGGGGTCAGCCCCAGCATTTT. This gives the protein CASSGGTRGQPQHF.